The source of this T cell receptor beta chain is a study of shared clonotypes between healthy human individuals. Study-level results: Among donors, clonotype sharing was expected to be affected by sequencing depth.

In replicate PCRs of sorted subsets, roughly 200 ng DNA, tens of thousands of T cell genomes, was used. Profiling relied on immunoSEQ multiplex PCR, and the TCRdb table lists in-frame clones only, not all of them. The data contain 900,000 to 1,200,000 clones, around three quarters of them singletons. Notes on this clone: Its antigen is unknown.

Deletions cut 5 bases from V and 4 bases from J, with 11 bases between. The CDR3 is 14 amino acids. CDR1 SGHVS and CDR2 FQNEAQ come from the germline V gene. Splitting the CD4+ cells yielded a CD45RA+ naive subset and a CD45RA-negative memory subset. The material sequenced was memory CD4+ T cells from PBMCs. The subset was: CD45RA-negative fraction. The chain couples TRBV7-8 to TRBJ2-2; D may be TRBD2 (6 bases). This clonotype originated in a man aged 18 to 29 in good health. Some clones in this sample may be carry-over from other donors' samples. The CDR3 DNA reads as TGTGCCAGCAGCCCCCAGCGGGCCACCGGGGAGCTGTTTTTT. Translation: CASSPQRATGELFF.